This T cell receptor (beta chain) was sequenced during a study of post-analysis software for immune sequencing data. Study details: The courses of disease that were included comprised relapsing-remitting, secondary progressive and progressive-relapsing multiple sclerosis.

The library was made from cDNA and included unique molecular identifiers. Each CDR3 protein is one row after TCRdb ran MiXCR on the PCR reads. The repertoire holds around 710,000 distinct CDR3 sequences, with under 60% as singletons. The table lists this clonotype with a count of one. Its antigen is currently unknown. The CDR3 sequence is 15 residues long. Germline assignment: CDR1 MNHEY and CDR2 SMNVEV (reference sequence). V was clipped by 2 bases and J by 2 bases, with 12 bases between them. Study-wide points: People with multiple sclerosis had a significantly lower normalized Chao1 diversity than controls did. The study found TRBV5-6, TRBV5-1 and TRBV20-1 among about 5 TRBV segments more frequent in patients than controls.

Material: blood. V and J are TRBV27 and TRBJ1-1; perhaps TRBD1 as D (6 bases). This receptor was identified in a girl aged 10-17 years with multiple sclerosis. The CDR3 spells CASSLGGGLNTEAFF. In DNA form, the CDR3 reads TGTGCCAGCAGTTTAGGCGGGGGGCTAAACACTGAAGCTTTCTTT.